The 15 T cell receptor beta chains below were found in one sample sequenced in a study of blood T cells in healthy people across ages. With a J-beta primer mix and a sample-barcoded 5' primer, a second PCR ran about 7 to 11 cycles. TCRdb reprocessed the 5' RACE reads via MiXCR and lists one record per CDR3 protein. This table holds 700,000 to 950,000 distinct CDR3 sequences, about three fifths found once. Material for sequencing was blood. The origin of the receptors is a man aged 25 to 40 in good health.

This chain connects TRBV20-1 to TRBJ2-1, with TRBD2 matching 13 bases. The germline V gene has CDR1 DFQATT and CDR2 SNEGSKA (reference sequence). This CDR3 spans 13 amino acids. The CDR3 sequence: CSLTSGREDEQFF. CDR3 sequence (DNA): TGCAGCCTTACTAGCGGGAGGGAAGATGAGCAGTTCTTC.

This chain uses TRBV4-1 with TRBJ2-1; D call uncertain. Germline V gene lookup returns CDR1 MGHRA and CDR2 YSYEKL. The CDR3 is 13 amino acids. Deletions cut 1 base from V and 9 bases from J, with 10 bases between. This CDR3 is CASSQGYISEQFF. CDR3 sequence (DNA): TGCGCCAGCAGCCAAGGCTACATAAGTGAGCAGTTCTTC.

This clonotype turned up a few times. The chain uses TRBV7-8 and TRBJ1-1; 10 nucleotides match TRBD1. The CDR3 loop spans 14 amino acids. Germline values: CDR1 SGHVS, CDR2 FQNEAQ. With V trimmed by 4 bases and J by 4 bases, 3 bases remained unmatched. CDR3 nucleotides: TGTGCCAGCAGCTGGGGACAGGGGATCACTGAAGCTTTCTTT. Residues: CASSWGQGITEAFF.

The gene calls are TRBV20-1 and TRBJ2-1, with D possibly TRBD2 on 6 matching bases. The CDR3 has 14 residues. V shed 4 bases and J shed 3 bases, with 13 bases lying between them. Germline CDR1 DFQATT, CDR2 SNEGSKA (reference sequence). CDR3 residues: CSATPAGYYNEQFF. The CDR3 nucleotides read TGCAGTGCTACCCCAGCGGGCTACTACAATGAGCAGTTCTTC.

The chain joins TRBV6-5 to TRBJ2-6; D not certain. CDR1 is MNHEY and CDR2 is SVGAGI in the germline V gene. The V end was cut by 2 bases, the J end by 0 bases, with 5 bases between. This CDR3 region has 15 residues. CDR3 nucleotide sequence: TGTGCCAGCAGTTACGGGGTCTCTGGGGCCAACGTCCTGACTTTC. Translating it yields CASSYGVSGANVLTF.

The chain employs TRBV18 and TRBJ1-5; D not certain. CDR1 is KGHSH and CDR2 is LQKENI in the germline V gene. V shed 2 bases and J shed 8 bases, with 10 bases lying between them. This CDR3 contains 13 residues. CDR3 nucleotides: TGTGCCAGCTCACCAACGGGGAATGAGCCCCAGCATTTT. Residues: CASSPTGNEPQHF.

The genes are TRBV6-6 and TRBJ2-3; 10 nucleotides line up with TRBD1. V was clipped by 5 bases and J by 6 bases; unmatched bases: 5. The CDR3 has 14 amino acids. Germline V gene sequence: CDR1 MNHNY, CDR2 SVGAGI (reference sequence). This chain's CDR3 is CASSTPGQGDTQYF. The DNA of the CDR3 is TGTGCCAGCAGTACACCGGGACAGGGGGATACGCAGTATTTT.

The rearrangement uses TRBV7-2 and TRBJ1-1; D remains unclear. This CDR3 is built from 13 residues. V was pared by 5 bases and J by 1 base, with 8 bases between. The germline gives CDR1 SGHTA, CDR2 FQGNSA. The CDR3 sequence is CASSLLPNTEAFF. CDR3 nucleotide sequence: TGTGCCAGCAGCCTACTACCGAACACTGAAGCTTTCTTT.

A word on this clonotype: The germline gene is not matched at one end of the junction; a read error may be the cause. The V gene is TRBV7-2, the J gene TRBJ2-3; tentative D call: TRBD1 (6 bases). CDR3 length: 15 amino acids. Germline assignment: CDR1 SGHTA and CDR2 FQGNSA. CDR3 in DNA: TGTGCCAGCAGCTTAGCTGCAGGGGAGACAGATACGCGGTATTTT. Translated: CASSLAAGETDTRYF.

Only one count was recorded for this clonotype. An end of the junction does not agree with germline; a read error may underlie this. The rearrangement joins TRBV10-3 to TRBJ2-7; no clear D gene. CDR1 and CDR2 from the germline V gene are ENHRY and SYGVKD. CDR3 size: 11 residues. CDR3 amino acids: CAIREVGEQYF. CDR3 nucleotides: TGTGCCATCCGTGAGGTAGGCGAGCAGTACTTC.

The chain couples TRBV7-2 to TRBJ2-7, with 11 bases aligning to TRBD2. Germline V gene lookup returns CDR1 SGHTA and CDR2 FQGNSA. The CDR3 runs 18 residues. The V and J ends lost 3 bases and 1 base, in that order; junction bases with no gene match: 11. CDR3 protein: CASSFYPTGTSGSYEQYF. In DNA, the CDR3 is TGTGCCAGCAGCTTCTATCCAACCGGGACTAGCGGATCCTACGAGCAGTACTTC.

The J gene is TRBJ2-1, the V gene TRBV11-2; 9 bases are shared with TRBD1. CDR1 and CDR2 from the germline V gene are SGHAT and FQNNGV. Losses at the gene ends were 5 bases for V and 6 bases for J; bases not matched to a gene: 8. This CDR3 has 15 residues. CDR3 protein: CASSVGTGYSNEQFF. CDR3 DNA sequence: TGTGCCAGCAGCGTAGGGACAGGGTACAGCAATGAGCAGTTCTTC.

The rearrangement uses TRBV29-1 and TRBJ1-2, with 9 bases that match TRBD1. This CDR3 spans 13 amino acids. Unmatched junction bases numbered 12, after V lost 7 bases and J lost 9 bases. The germline gives CDR1 SQVTM, CDR2 ANQGSEA. The CDR3 DNA follows: TGCAGCGCAGACCCCGGGACAGGGTGGAGCTACACCTTC. Its translation: CSADPGTGWSYTF. Combining the CDR3 with reference TRBV29-1 and TRBJ1-2 gives the whole variable domain SAVISQKPSRDICQRGTSLTIQCQVDSQVTMMFWYRQQPGQSLTLIATANQGSEATYESGFVIDKFPISRPNLTFSTLTVSNMSPEDSSIYLCSADPGTGWSYTFGSGTRLTVV.

The chain joins TRBV20-1 to TRBJ1-2; TRBD1 matches at 8 bases. V gave up 0 bases and J gave up 6 bases; unmatched junction bases: 12. This CDR3 region has 16 residues. The germline V gene encodes CDR1 DFQATT and CDR2 SNEGSKA (reference sequence). The CDR3, as DNA: TGCAGTGCTAGAGACCAGAAGACAGGGGATTATGATGGCTACACCTTC. It encodes CSARDQKTGDYDGYTF.

This clonotype was seen just once. CDR3 amino acids: CASSLNDRNGYTF. The CDR3 DNA reads as TGTGCCAGCAGTTTGAACGACCGGAATGGCTACACCTTC. The chain combines TRBV28 with TRBJ1-2; D ambiguous. V dropped 3 bases and J dropped 6 bases, with 11 bases sitting between them. The CDR3 totals 13 residues. CDR1 and CDR2 from the germline V gene are MDHEN and SYDVKM.